The sequence of this TCR beta chain was determined in a study of memory CD4+ T cells and cytomegalovirus serostatus (dated by TCRdb to between 2018 and 2020). Notes on the research overall: A total of about 33 healthy Belgian adults, of whom 9 were CMV seropositive and approximately 24 were CMV seronegative, were included in the cohort. To replicate a published TCR-based CMV serostatus classifier, the study sequenced CD4+ memory TCRbeta repertoires from a Belgian cohort whose cytomegalovirus serostatus was known.

The Quick-DNA Microprep Kit was used to extract genomic DNA from the sorted cells. Amplification of TCRbeta DNA was done with the immunoSEQ hsTCRbeta kit, following the protocol from the manufacturer. An Illumina MiSeq instrument was used to sequence the TCRbeta libraries. Processing in the source paper ran as follows. After out-of-frame sequences were removed, under 2.5 million distinct TCRbeta sequences remained, averaging about 66,813 per individual. Two values were used to score each individual: the count of 150 to 200 previously reported CMV-associated TCRbeta sequences and the total count of productive distinct TCRbeta sequences. A beta-binomial model was reimplemented in Python, and scikit-learn random forests with default parameters were trained on US cohort data. Classifier performance on the Belgian cohort was summarized as median AUC with percentile confidence intervals over 10,000 bootstrap iterations. This is the immuneACCESS table as TCRdb keeps it, with only in-frame sequences that have V and J called. A part of the clones is gone; compared with another copy, unresolved V genes explain less than half, and the rest is unexplained. V and J calls and clone size follow that table, whereas D and trimming were derived from the DNA. Recorded for this sample are approximately 60,000 clones; about three quarters of them occurred a single time. The ten largest clonotypes hold 1% to 1.2% of the sample.

Single viable CD3+CD4+CD8-CD45RO+ cells were sorted as memory CD4+ T cells on a FACSAria II. CMV serostatus was determined using a Roche Elecsys assay that detects serum IgG against CMV pp150, pp28, p38 and p52. After the samples were thawed, total CD4+ T cells were enriched through positive selection using CD4 magnetic microbeads. The samples came from a different study that was designed specifically to examine the CD4+ T cell memory repertoire. Peripheral blood mononuclear cells were isolated and cryopreserved following standard operating procedures; serum was stored at -80 °C. CD3-PerCP (BW264/56), CD4-APC (RPA-T4), CD45RO-PE (UCHT1) and CD8-Pacific Orange (3B5) antibodies were used for staining, and non-viable cells were excluded with Sytox blue. What the work shows at the level of the full study, not this receptor alone: The results were read as suggesting that the CMV-associated TCR signature is, for the most part, present in the CD4+ memory repertoire. CMV serostatus prediction reached a median bootstrapped AUC of nearly 0.96 with the original framework and about 0.91 with a US-trained random forest. Unlike the original study, which covered naive and memory CD4+ and CD8+ populations, the Belgian study sequenced only CD4+CD45RO+ memory cells. The original-framework classifier achieved a median bootstrapped AUC of approximately 0.96 with a 95% CI of 0.76-1.00 on the Belgian cohort. Among the 150 to 200 previously reported CMV-associated TCRbeta sequences, over 65 showed up in the CD4+ memory repertoires, with each one found in between one and five individuals.

Comment on this clone: No antigen is known for it. Per-base qualities were not stored, and no clone one base away is much larger.

The source of this sequence is an adult in good health and CMV-seronegative. The sequencing sample was made of memory CD4+ T cells from blood.

The CDR3 here reads CAISGGYEQYF. The DNA sequence reads TGTGCCATCAGCGGGGGATACGAGCAGTACTTC. The rearranged segments are TRBV10-3 and TRBJ2-7; a tentative D match to TRBD2 spans 6 bases. The CDR3 spans 11 residues, from the cysteine through the phenylalanine. Here the CDR3 DNA is all that survives: 33 bases in frame from base 1. According to the germline V gene, CDR1 reads ENHRY and CDR2 reads SYGVKD. V loses 6 bases of germline sequence and J loses 4 bases, and the interval between the two ends is 7 bases.